This T cell receptor (beta chain) is drawn from a study of T cells in localized non-small cell lung cancer. Assay: immunoSEQ multiplex PCR; the TCRdb copy retains only in-frame clones and omits some. The sample lists 90,000 to 100,000 clones, approximately 91% seen once, with over 3.5% in the top ten. Findings of the study overall: Uninvolved nearby lung showed the greatest T cell clonality, exceeding that found in tumor. Longer overall survival was associated with a higher density of T cells in the blood. The study detected a median approximately 55 of the top 100 tumor clones in adjacent lung. The tumor had only one region sequenced, so heterogeneity remains possible.

This clone was observed once. The antigen is not known. V lost 6 bases and J lost 7, with 18 bases in between. Germline assignment: CDR1 SEHNR and CDR2 FQNEAQ (reference sequence). The CDR3 totals 14 residues. This rearrangement joins TRBV7-9 to TRBJ1-2; tentative D call: TRBD1 (5 bases). The sequences come from PBMCs, collected before any cancer treatment. The TCR sequence derives from a woman aged 35-70 years with stage II squamous cell lung carcinoma. CDR3 amino acids: CASSPAGGEGGYTF. The CDR3, as DNA: TGTGCCAGCAGTCCCGCGGGGGGGGAAGGTGGCTACACCTTC.